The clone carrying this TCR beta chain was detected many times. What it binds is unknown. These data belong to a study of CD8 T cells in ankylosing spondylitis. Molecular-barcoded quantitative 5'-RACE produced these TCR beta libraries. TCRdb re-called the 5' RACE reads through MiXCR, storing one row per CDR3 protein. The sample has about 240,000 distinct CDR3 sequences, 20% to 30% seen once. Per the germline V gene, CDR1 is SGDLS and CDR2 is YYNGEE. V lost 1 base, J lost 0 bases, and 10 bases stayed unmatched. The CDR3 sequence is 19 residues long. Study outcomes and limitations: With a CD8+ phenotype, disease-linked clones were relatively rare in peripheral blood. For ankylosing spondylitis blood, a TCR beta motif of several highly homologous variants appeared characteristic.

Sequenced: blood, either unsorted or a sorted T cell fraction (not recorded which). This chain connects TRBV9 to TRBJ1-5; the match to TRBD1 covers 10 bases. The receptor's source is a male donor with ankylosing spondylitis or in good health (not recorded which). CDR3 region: CASSVRDRGFVGSNQPQHF. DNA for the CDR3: TGTGCCAGCAGCGTACGGGACAGGGGATTCGTGGGTAGCAATCAGCCCCAGCATTTT.